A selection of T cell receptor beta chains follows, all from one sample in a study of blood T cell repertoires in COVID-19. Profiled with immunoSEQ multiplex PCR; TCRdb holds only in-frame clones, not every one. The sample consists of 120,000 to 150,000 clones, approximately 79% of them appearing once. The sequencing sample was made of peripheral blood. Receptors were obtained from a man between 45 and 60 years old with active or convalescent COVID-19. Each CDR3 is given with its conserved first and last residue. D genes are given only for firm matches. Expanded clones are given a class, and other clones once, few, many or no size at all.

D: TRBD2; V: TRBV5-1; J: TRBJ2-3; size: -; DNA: TGCGCCAGCAGCTTGATTGCGGGAGGGCCCGCAGTAGATACGCAGTATTTT; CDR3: CASSLIAGGPAVDTQYF
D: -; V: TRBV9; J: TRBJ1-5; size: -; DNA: TGTGCCAGCAGCGTAGGAGGGGGTGGTCAGCCCCAGCATTTT; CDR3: CASSVGGGGQPQHF
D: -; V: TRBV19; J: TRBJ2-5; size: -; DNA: TGTGCCACTCGAACAGGCGGGAAGCAAGAGACCCAGTACTTC; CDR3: CATRTGGKQETQYF
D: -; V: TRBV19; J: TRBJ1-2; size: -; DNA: TGTGCCAGTAGTATCCAGGGGACCAGGTATGGCTACACCTTC; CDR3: CASSIQGTRYGYTF
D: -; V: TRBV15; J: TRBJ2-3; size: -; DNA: TGTGCCACCAGCAGCATAGGAGGTGGCACAGATACGCAGTATTTT; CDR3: CATSSIGGGTDTQYF
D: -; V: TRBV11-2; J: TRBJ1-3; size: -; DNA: TGTGCCAGCAGCCCGTCTGGAAACACCATATATTTT; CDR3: CASSPSGNTIYF
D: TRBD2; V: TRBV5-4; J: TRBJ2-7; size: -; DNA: TGTGCCAGCAGCTTTACTAGCGGGAGGGAGTACTTC; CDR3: CASSFTSGREYF
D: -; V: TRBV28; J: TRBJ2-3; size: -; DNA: TGTGCCAGCAGTCGGGGGAATACGCAGTATTTT; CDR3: CASSRGNTQYF
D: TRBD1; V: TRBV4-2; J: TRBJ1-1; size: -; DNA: TGTGCCAGCAGCCAAGAAAATGGACAGGGCGCTTTCTTT; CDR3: CASSQENGQGAFF
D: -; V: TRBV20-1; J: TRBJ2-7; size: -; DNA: TGCAGTGCCCTCGGGGACAAAGGGCAGTACTTC; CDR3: CSALGDKGQYF
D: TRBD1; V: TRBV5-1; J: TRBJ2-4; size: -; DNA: TGCGCCAGCAGCTTGGTGGACAGGGGGGACATTCAGTACTTC; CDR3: CASSLVDRGDIQYF
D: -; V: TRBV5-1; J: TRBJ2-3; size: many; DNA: TGCGCCAGCCGTCAGGGGACCCTTAGCACAGATACGCAGTATTTT; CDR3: CASRQGTLSTDTQYF
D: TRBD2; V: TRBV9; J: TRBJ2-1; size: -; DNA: TGTGCCAGCAGCTATACTAGCGGAGAGGGGTACAATGAGCAGTTCTTC; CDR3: CASSYTSGEGYNEQFF
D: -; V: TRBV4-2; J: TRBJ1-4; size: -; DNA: TGTGCCAGCAGCCAAGTTTTTTCGGGGGAGAAACTGTTTTTT; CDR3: CASSQVFSGEKLFF
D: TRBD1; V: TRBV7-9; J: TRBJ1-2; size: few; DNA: TGTGCCAGCAGCCCAAGGACAGGGCACAACTATGGCTACACCTTC; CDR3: CASSPRTGHNYGYTF
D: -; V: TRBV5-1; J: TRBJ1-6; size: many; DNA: TGCGCCAGCGGGCTGGAGGGCAGGACAAATTCACCCCTCCACTTT; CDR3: CASGLEGRTNSPLHF
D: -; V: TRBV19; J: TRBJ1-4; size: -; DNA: TGTGCCAGTAGTATGGGGAGAGGGACTAATGAAAAACTGTTTTTT; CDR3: CASSMGRGTNEKLFF
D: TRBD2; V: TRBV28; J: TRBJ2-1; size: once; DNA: TGTGCCAGCAGTCCGGGACTAGCGGGGTACAATGAGCAGTTCTTC; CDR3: CASSPGLAGYNEQFF
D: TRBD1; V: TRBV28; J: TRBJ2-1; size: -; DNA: TGTGCCAGCACCACTTTGGGACAGGGGGGGATTGAGCAGTTCTTC; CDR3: CASTTLGQGGIEQFF
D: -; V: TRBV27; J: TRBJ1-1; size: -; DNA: TGTGCCAGTCCGGAGCGGCGGCTCACTGAAGCTTTCTTT; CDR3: CASPERRLTEAFF
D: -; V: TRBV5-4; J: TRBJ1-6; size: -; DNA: TGTGCCAGCAGCCCTGACATGAGCTCCTATAATTCACCCCTCCACTTT; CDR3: CASSPDMSSYNSPLHF
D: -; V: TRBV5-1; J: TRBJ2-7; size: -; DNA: TGCGCCAGCAGCTTGGACGGCTACGAGCAGTACTTC; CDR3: CASSLDGYEQYF
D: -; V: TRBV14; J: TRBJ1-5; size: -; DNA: TGTGCCAGCAGCCAAGTGGAGGGTCAGCCCCAGCATTTT; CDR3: CASSQVEGQPQHF
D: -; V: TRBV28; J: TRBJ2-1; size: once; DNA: TGTGCCAGCAGTTTGCTCTCCAGGGACAATGAGCAGTTCTTC; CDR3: CASSLLSRDNEQFF
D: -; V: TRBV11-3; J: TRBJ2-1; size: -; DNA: TGTGCCAGCAGCTTAGAATCCGGCAGGGCGGATGAGCAGTTCTTC; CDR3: CASSLESGRADEQFF
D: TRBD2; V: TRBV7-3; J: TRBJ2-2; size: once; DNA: TGTGCCAGCAGCTTAATGGGGACTAGCCCCGGGGAGCTGTTTTTT; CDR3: CASSLMGTSPGELFF
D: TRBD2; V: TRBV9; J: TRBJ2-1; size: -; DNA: TGTGCCAGCAGCGTAAGCGGGAGGGCCTCCAATGAGCAGTTCTTC; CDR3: CASSVSGRASNEQFF
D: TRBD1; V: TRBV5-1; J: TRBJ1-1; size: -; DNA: TGCGCCAGCAGCGTAACAGGGGCGGACACTGAAGCTTTCTTT; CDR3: CASSVTGADTEAFF
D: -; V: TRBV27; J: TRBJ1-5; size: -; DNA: TGTGCCAGCAGTGCCTACAGGGCTAGGCAGCCCCAGCATTTT; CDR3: CASSAYRARQPQHF
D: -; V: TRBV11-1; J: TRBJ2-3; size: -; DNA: TGTGCCAGCAGCCCATCCGGCGGGGTCCGGGATACGCAGTATTTT; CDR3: CASSPSGGVRDTQYF